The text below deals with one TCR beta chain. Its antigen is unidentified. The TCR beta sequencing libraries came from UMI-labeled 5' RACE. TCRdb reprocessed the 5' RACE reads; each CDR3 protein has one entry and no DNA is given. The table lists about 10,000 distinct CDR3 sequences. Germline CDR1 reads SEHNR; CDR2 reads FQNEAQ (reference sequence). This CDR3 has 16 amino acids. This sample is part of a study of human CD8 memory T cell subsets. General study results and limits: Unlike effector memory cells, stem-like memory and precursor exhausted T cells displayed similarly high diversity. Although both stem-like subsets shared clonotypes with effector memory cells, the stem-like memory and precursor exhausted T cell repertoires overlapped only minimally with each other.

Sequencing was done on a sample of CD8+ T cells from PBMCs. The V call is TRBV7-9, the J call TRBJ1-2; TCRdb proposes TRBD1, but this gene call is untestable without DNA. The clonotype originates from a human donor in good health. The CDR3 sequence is CASSLADSRPDYGYTF.